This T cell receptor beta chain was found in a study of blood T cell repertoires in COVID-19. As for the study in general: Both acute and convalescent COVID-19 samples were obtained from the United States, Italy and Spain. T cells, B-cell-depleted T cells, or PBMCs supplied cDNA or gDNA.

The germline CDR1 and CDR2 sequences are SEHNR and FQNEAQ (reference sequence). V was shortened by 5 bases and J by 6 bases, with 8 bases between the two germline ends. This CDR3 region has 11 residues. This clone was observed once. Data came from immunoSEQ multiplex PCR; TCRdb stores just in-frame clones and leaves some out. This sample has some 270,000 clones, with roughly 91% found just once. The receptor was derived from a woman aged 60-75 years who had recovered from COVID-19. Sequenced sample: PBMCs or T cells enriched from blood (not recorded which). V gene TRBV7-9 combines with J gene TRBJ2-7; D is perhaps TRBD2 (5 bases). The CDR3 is CASSARVEQYF. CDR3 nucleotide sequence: TGTGCCAGCAGCGCGCGGGTCGAGCAGTACTTC.